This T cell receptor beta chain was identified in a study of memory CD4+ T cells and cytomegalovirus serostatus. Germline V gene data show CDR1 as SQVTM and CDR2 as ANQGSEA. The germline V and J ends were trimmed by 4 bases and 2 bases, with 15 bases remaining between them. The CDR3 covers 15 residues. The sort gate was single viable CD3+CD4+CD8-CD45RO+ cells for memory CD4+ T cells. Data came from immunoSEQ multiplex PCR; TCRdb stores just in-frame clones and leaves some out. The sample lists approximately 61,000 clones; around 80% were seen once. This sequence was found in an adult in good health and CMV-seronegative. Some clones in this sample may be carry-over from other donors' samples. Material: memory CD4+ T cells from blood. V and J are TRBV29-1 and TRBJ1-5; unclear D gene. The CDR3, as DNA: TGCAGCGTTGCCGACGGGCTATTGGGCAATCAGCCCCAGCATTTT. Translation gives CSVADGLLGNQPQHF.